The sequence of this TCR beta chain was determined in a study of OX40 agonist ivuxolimab in advanced cancers. Background for the entire study: Ivuxolimab was a fully human IgG2 agonistic monoclonal antibody targeting the costimulatory receptor OX40 (CD134). A male proportion of under 85% and a mean age of approximately 58 years, ranging from about 20 to 80, were recorded for the dose-escalation cohort. Intravenous ivuxolimab was administered to patients every 2 weeks at six dose levels: 0.01, 0.1, 0.3, 1.5, 3 and 10 mg/kg. Of the approximately 50 dose-escalation patients, hepatocellular carcinoma was present in around 20, melanoma in approximately 15, renal cell carcinoma in 9 and head and neck cancer in 9. The point of sequencing TCRbeta in the periphery was to test whether ivuxolimab changed TCR sequence diversity and drove clonal T-cell expansion. Partial responses occurred in three dose-escalation patients, of whom one had hepatocellular carcinoma and two had cutaneous melanoma. The monotherapy dose-escalation portion (N of about 57 patients) of the phase I ivuxolimab trial is reported in the paper. Prior anti-PD-1, anti-PD-L1 or anti-CTLA-4 therapy was permitted, and checkpoint inhibitors had been received by less than 45% of dose-escalation patients.

With regard to this clone: No antigen is known for it. Base quality data are lacking; no much larger clone is found one base away.

From the germline V gene (reference sequence), CDR1 is LNHDA and CDR2 is SQIVND. The trim is 3 bases for V and 2 bases for J, with a gap of 10 bases between the germline ends. The CDR3 numbers 14 residues from cysteine through phenylalanine. Only the CDR3 portion is preserved as DNA: 42 bases, with reading frame beginning at the first base. Patients with autoimmune disease history or receiving systemic immunosuppression were excluded from the trial. Peripheral blood for TCR sequencing was collected from all dose cohorts at baseline, on cycle 4 day 1, and on cycle 7 day 1. Samples were obtained from an open-label, multicenter, first-in-human phase I dose-escalation trial of ivuxolimab. Adults with locally advanced or metastatic head and neck squamous cell, hepatocellular, melanoma or renal cell carcinoma were enrolled in the trial. Before TCR sequencing, CD4+ T cells and CD8+ T cells were sorted from peripheral blood as separate populations.

Genomic DNA was isolated from the sorted cells so that the TCRbeta CDR3 region could be sequenced. The immunoSEQ Assay was used to sequence the TCRbeta CDR3 regions. The source is immuneACCESS, and TCRdb retained only in-frame sequences with V and J called. Part of the clones is not carried over; for the studies checked, unresolved V genes explain less than half of this, and the remainder is unexplained. The sample includes approximately 74,000 clones, with about 88% observed a single time. In total, the top ten clones hold 0.27% of the sample. What the work shows at the level of the full study, not this receptor alone: Low levels of normalized T-cell clonal expansion were also shown by some nonresponding patients. In the 0.1-3.0 mg/kg groups, partial responders had among the lowest normalized peripheral clonal expansion, particularly in CD8+ T cells. After ivuxolimab, CD8+ T cells had more expanded clones than CD4+ T cells on average. At doses of 0.1 to 3.0 mg/kg, clonal expansion of both CD4+ and CD8+ T cells in blood was seen between baseline and week 6. Which antigens the clonally expanded peripheral T cells were specific for was not determined.

This TCR was sampled from an adult with an advanced solid tumor such as melanoma, head and neck, liver or kidney cancer. Sequenced material: CD4+ or CD8+ T cells sorted from blood, taken in a trial of the OX40 agonist ivuxolimab. The V and J genes are TRBV19 and TRBJ1-1; the D gene is not confidently resolved. The CDR3 sequence is CASSIQSKNTEAFF. The nucleotide sequence is given as TGTGCCAGTAGTATTCAGTCCAAAAACACTGAAGCTTTCTTT.